This TCR beta chain stems from a study of T cells in tuberculosis. Study overall: This South African cohort compared adolescents with or without latent tuberculosis against adults with active tuberculosis.

The CDR3 runs 12 residues. Per germline, CDR1 MNHEY and CDR2 SVGAGI. V gave up 6 bases and J gave up 2 bases, with 7 bases separating them. Libraries were prepared by immunoSEQ multiplex PCR; TCRdb keeps only in-frame clonotypes and omits some of them. This table has about 22,000 clones, roughly 97% appearing once. The sample consisted of PBMCs. The TCR was taken from a donor between 5 and 29 years old with latent tuberculosis or without tuberculosis infection. The rearrangement links TRBV6-5 to TRBJ1-2; D uncertain. CDR3 sequence reads: CASRARNYGYTF. The CDR3 nucleotides read TGTGCCAGCAGGGCGCGGAACTATGGCTACACCTTC.